The 20 T cell receptor beta chains listed next were all sequenced from one sample in a study of shared clonotypes between healthy human individuals. Using immunoSEQ multiplex PCR, the repertoire was profiled, and TCRdb retains in-frame clones only, with some absent. This table holds 950,000 to 1,100,000 clones, around four fifths found once. Sequenced material: memory CD4+ T cells sorted from blood. Stated subset: CD45RA-negative fraction. The source of these receptors is a man between 18 and 35 years old in good health.

V gene TRBV5-1 combines with J gene TRBJ2-7; D is undetermined. V gave up 1 base and J gave up 2 bases, with 16 bases separating them. The length of the CDR3 is 16 residues. Germline V CDR1 and CDR2: SGHRS, YFSETQ. CDR3 DNA: TGCGCCAGCAGCTTGCCAACCCCGGGCTACCCCTACGAGCAGTACTTC. Translating it yields CASSLPTPGYPYEQYF.

A few counts support this clone. Here the CDR3 omits its conserved ending phenylalanine or tryptophan, so a read error is the likely source. Because the CDR3's place on the DNA is in doubt, the DNA is left out and the CDR3 is given as listed by TCRdb. The chain uses TRBV30 and TRBJ1-1; the table's D call, TRBD1, was not checked against the DNA. Counting both end residues, the CDR3 totals 11 amino acids. From germline, CDR1 is GTSNPN and CDR2 SVGIG (reference sequence). The CDR3 loop reads CAWSDGQGPLV.

The V gene is TRBV23-1, the J gene TRBJ1-1; 8 positions match TRBD1. TRBV23-1 is an open reading frame, and its role is uncertain. V was pared by 8 bases and J by 8 bases, with 1 base of the junction left unmatched. CDR3 length: 10 amino acids. The CDR3 DNA reads TGCGCCAGCCGGGACAGGGAAGCTTTCTTT. This encodes CASRDREAFF.

This clone was seen repeatedly, ten times or more. The same CDR3 can be traced to other DNA sequences in this sample. The rearrangement uses TRBV9 and TRBJ2-3; D not resolved. Germline assignment: CDR1 SGDLS and CDR2 YYNGEE. Trimming took 3 bases from V and 0 from J, leaving 11 bases between them. The CDR3 consists of 15 residues. The CDR3 DNA reads TGTGCCAGCAGCGAACAAGCCGGGAGCACAGATACGCAGTATTTT. It codes for CASSEQAGSTDTQYF.

This clone was detected only a few times. The V and J genes are TRBV19 and TRBJ1-1; TRBD1 matches at 8 bases. Trimming took 6 bases from V and 4 from J; bases not matched to a gene: 10. CDR1 is LNHDA and CDR2 is SQIVND in the germline V gene (reference sequence). This CDR3 is 15 amino acids long. CDR3 amino acids: CASSPQGGVSTEAFF. As DNA, the CDR3 is TGTGCCAGTAGCCCACAGGGGGGGGTTAGCACTGAAGCTTTCTTT.

The rearrangement joins TRBV5-1 to TRBJ1-4; 7 positions match TRBD1. Germline CDR1 and CDR2: SGHRS and YFSETQ. The V segment lost 1 base and the J segment 5 bases; nucleotides outside the gene matches: 5. This CDR3 spans 15 amino acids. In DNA, the CDR3 is TGCGCCAGCAGCTTGAATCAGGGGGGAAATGAAAAACTGTTTTTT. It encodes CASSLNQGGNEKLFF.

The chain recombines TRBV9 with TRBJ2-2; D may be TRBD1 or TRBD2 (5 bases each). The CDR3 covers 15 residues. V was shortened by 4 bases and J by 0 bases, with 10 bases between the two germline ends. Germline V gives CDR1 SGDLS, CDR2 YYNGEE. Here the CDR3 reads CASSLRGANTGELFF. In DNA, the CDR3 is TGTGCCAGCAGCCTCCGGGGCGCGAACACCGGGGAGCTGTTTTTT.

This clone occurred once. The chain joins TRBV15 to TRBJ2-5; 14 nucleotides agree with TRBD2. Germline CDR1 reads LNHNV; CDR2 reads YYDKDF (reference sequence). The CDR3 sequence is 19 residues long. V trimming: 0 bases; J trimming: 0 bases; junction bases outside the gene matches: 6. The CDR3 coding sequence is TGTGCCACCAGCAGAGATGGACTAGCGGGGGGCCAGTACCAAGAGACCCAGTACTTC. Amino acids: CATSRDGLAGGQYQETQYF.

This chain connects TRBV7-9 to TRBJ2-7; D gene uncertain. The V and J ends lost 5 bases and 3 bases respectively, with 8 bases between them. CDR3 size: 12 residues. Germline CDR1 SEHNR, CDR2 FQNEAQ (reference sequence). CDR3 in DNA: TGTGCCAGCAGCCAAAAGGGCTACGAGCAGTACTTC. Residues: CASSQKGYEQYF.

This clone was recorded once. This chain uses TRBV14 with TRBJ2-7; possible D gene TRBD1, 6 bases. Trimming removed 4 bases from V and 2 bases from J, with 9 bases in between. This CDR3 has 13 residues. Germline values: CDR1 SGHDN, CDR2 FVKESK. CDR3 in DNA: TGTGCCAGCAGCCTACAGGGCACCTACGAGCAGTACTTC. This codes for CASSLQGTYEQYF. Looking up the rest from reference TRBV14 and TRBJ2-7 gives the full variable domain: EAGVTQFPSHSVIEKGQTVTLRCDPISGHDNLYWYRRVMGKEIKFLLHFVKESKQDESGMPNNRFLAERTGGTYSTLKVQPAELEDSGVYFCASSLQGTYEQYFGPGTRLTVT.

The chain links TRBV19 to TRBJ2-1, with a weak D call TRBD2 (5 bases). The V and J ends lost 5 bases and 10 bases respectively, with 18 bases between them. The CDR3 sequence is 14 residues long. Germline CDR1 and CDR2: LNHDA and SQIVND (reference sequence). DNA of the CDR3: TGTGCCAGTAGTGACGGGCTAGCATACGGGGAGCAGTTCTTC. Translated, it gives CASSDGLAYGEQFF.

The chain links TRBV5-1 to TRBJ2-7; D is undetermined. The CDR3 extends over 14 amino acids. Germline loops: CDR1 SGHRS, CDR2 YFSETQ. The ends were cut back, 2 bases at V and 3 bases at J, with 12 bases in the middle. The CDR3 is CASSFRMDGYEQYF. In nucleotides, the CDR3 is TGCGCCAGCAGCTTTAGAATGGACGGCTACGAGCAGTACTTC.

The chain joins TRBV21-1 to TRBJ2-7; the D call TRBD1 from the table was never checked on the DNA. TRBV21-1 is reported as a pseudogene. The CDR3 is 12 residues long. CDR3 nucleotides: TGTGCCAGTCGGGACAGCTCCTACGAGCAGTACTTC. Translated, it gives CASRDSSYEQYF.

The rearrangement joins TRBV30 to TRBJ2-1; 14 nucleotides agree with TRBD2. Germline CDR1 is GTSNPN and CDR2 is SVGIG (reference sequence). This CDR3 has 19 amino acids. The V gene end was trimmed by 3 bases and the J gene end by 2 bases; junction bases not matched to a gene: 12. CDR3 coding DNA: TGTGCCTGGAGGGGGACTAGCGGGAGTCTCTCCTGGCCCTACAATGAGCAGTTCTTC. Its protein product is CAWRGTSGSLSWPYNEQFF.

This sequence joins TRBV7-2 and TRBJ2-1; D possibly corresponds to TRBD1 (5 bases). CDR3 length equals 13 residues. CDR1 is SGHTA and CDR2 is FQGNSA in the germline V gene. With 2 bases removed from V and 8 bases from J, the gap between germline ends came to 10 bases. CDR3 loop: CASSLPPGHEQFF. The CDR3 DNA reads as TGTGCCAGCAGCTTACCCCCAGGGCATGAGCAGTTCTTC.

In regard to this clone: The sample holds other DNA sequences that translate to the same CDR3. The chain is built from TRBV29-1 and TRBJ2-3; 12 bases map to TRBD2. V shed 4 bases and J 2 bases; nucleotides not matched to a gene: 4. The CDR3 loop spans 15 amino acids. CDR1 SQVTM and CDR2 ANQGSEA come from the germline V gene. CDR3 in DNA: TGCAGCGTTGTTCTAGCGGGAGGGCCCACAGATACGCAGTATTTT. Encoded protein: CSVVLAGGPTDTQYF.

J is TRBJ2-3 and V is TRBV2, with D possibly being TRBD2 (5 bases). V was cut by 6 bases and J by 1 base, with 14 bases left in between. The CDR3 is 15 residues long. Germline assignment: CDR1 SNHLY and CDR2 FYNNEI. CDR3 nucleotides: TGTGCCAGCAGCGTACAGAGGGCAGGCACAGATACGCAGTATTTT. This encodes CASSVQRAGTDTQYF.

About this clone: This specimen includes other DNA sequences encoding the same CDR3. This chain joins TRBV6-1 and TRBJ2-7; the match to TRBD1 covers 7 bases. The CDR3 is made up of 13 amino acids. The germline V gene has CDR1 MNHNS and CDR2 SASEGT. After removal of 6 bases from V and 3 bases from J, the junction contained 5 bases not matched to a gene. In DNA, the CDR3 is TGTGCCAGCAGCCCGGGACAGAGCTACGAGCAGTACTTC. Encoded protein: CASSPGQSYEQYF.

The J gene is TRBJ1-2, the V gene TRBV7-3; D perhaps matches TRBD1 (6 bases). With 2 bases removed from V and 7 bases from J, the gap between germline ends came to 11 bases. The CDR3 sequence is 13 residues long. In germline, CDR1 is SGHTA, CDR2 FQGTGA. CDR3 loop: CASSLGQRGGYTF. In nucleotides, the CDR3 is TGTGCCAGCAGCTTAGGACAGCGAGGTGGCTACACCTTC. The whole variable domain, filled in from reference TRBV7-3 and TRBJ1-2, reads GAGVSQTPSNKVTEKGKYVELRCDPISGHTALYWYRQSLGQGPEFLIYFQGTGAADDSGLPNDRFFAVRPEGSVSTLKIQRTERGDSAVYLCASSLGQRGGYTFGSGTRLTVV.

The chain has TRBV6-1 and TRBJ1-4; the D gene is possibly TRBD1 (6 bases). V lost 4 bases and J 8 bases, leaving 14 bases between the germline ends. Germline assignment: CDR1 MNHNS and CDR2 SASEGT. This CDR3 has 14 residues. In nucleotides, the CDR3 is TGTGCCAGCAGTGGGCAGGGTAGGGGGGAAAAACTGTTTTTT. This sequence encodes CASSGQGRGEKLFF.